This T cell receptor (beta chain) was recorded in a study of T-cell memory formation after mild COVID-19. The CDR3 totals 16 residues. The germline V gene has CDR1 SGHTA and CDR2 FQGNSA. V dropped 5 bases and J dropped 2 bases, with 13 bases sitting between them. TCRdb re-called the 5' RACE reads with MiXCR, one entry per CDR3 protein. The sample has 300,000 to 350,000 distinct CDR3 sequences, roughly 13% seen once. The V and J genes are TRBV7-2 and TRBJ2-6; no clear D. The source is a man aged 18 to 29 who had mild COVID-19 (a few samples of this study predate the infection). Cell type and time point are not known. Sequenced: PBMCs or a T cell subset sorted from them (not recorded which). DNA of the CDR3: TGTGCCAGCAGCACCCAACCCGGGCCTGGGGCCAACGTCCTGACTTTC. Translation: CASSTQPGPGANVLTF.